Below are 30 T cell receptor beta chains sequenced from a single sample in a study of T cells in localized non-small cell lung cancer. Clones were sequenced by immunoSEQ multiplex PCR, and TCRdb holds only the in-frame ones, with some missing. The sample consists of 30,000 to 40,000 clones, 90% of them appearing once. The sample here was peripheral blood, taken before any cancer treatment. These TCRs come from a man aged 35 to 70 with stage I lung adenocarcinoma.

The chain carries TRBV5-1 and TRBJ2-4; TRBD1 is a possible D gene (7 bases). The length of the CDR3 is 18 residues. The germline CDR1 and CDR2 sequences are SGHRS and YFSETQ. V was shortened by 4 bases and J by 5 bases, with 25 bases between the two germline ends. The CDR3 here is CASSLTGDSRWEENIQYF. CDR3 nucleotide sequence: TGCGCCAGCAGCCTGACGGGGGACAGTCGTTGGGAGGAAAACATTCAGTACTTC. The full variable domain, with the rest looked up from reference TRBV5-1 and TRBJ2-4, is KAGVTQTPRYLIKTRGQQVTLSCSPISGHRSVSWYQQTPGQGLQFLFEYFSETQRNKGNFPGRFSGRQFSNSRSEMNVSTLELGDSALYLCASSLTGDSRWEENIQYFGAGTRLSVL.

The V call is TRBV7-6, the J call TRBJ1-1, with TRBD1 identical over 11 bases. This CDR3 is built from 14 residues. Germline values: CDR1 SGHVS, CDR2 FNYEAQ. Trimming cost V 5 bases and J 6 bases; bases outside gene matches: 5. The CDR3 reads CASSPGQGGPEAFF. DNA of the CDR3: TGTGCCAGCAGCCCGGGACAGGGGGGCCCTGAAGCTTTCTTT.

J is TRBJ2-3 and V is TRBV29-1, with D uncertain. This CDR3 has 12 residues. V was clipped by 2 bases and J by 4 bases, with 7 bases between them. Per the germline V gene, CDR1 is SQVTM and CDR2 is ANQGSEA. The CDR3 here is CSVELGADTQYF. CDR3 sequence (DNA): TGCAGCGTTGAACTGGGCGCAGATACGCAGTATTTT.

The J gene is TRBJ2-7, the V gene TRBV9; D gene uncertain. The CDR3 is 15 residues long. Germline V gives CDR1 SGDLS, CDR2 YYNGEE. Trimming stripped 0 bases from V and 0 bases from J, with 10 bases between. The CDR3 loop is CASSVGLGFSYEQYF. The CDR3 DNA reads as TGTGCCAGCAGCGTAGGTTTGGGCTTCTCCTACGAGCAGTACTTC.

The CDR3 region is CAWSPEGSGYTF. The CDR3 DNA follows: TGTGCCTGGAGCCCCGAGGGTAGCGGCTACACCTTC. The gene calls are TRBV30 and TRBJ1-2; D remains unclear. Between the trimmed V and J ends, which lost 3 bases and 8 bases, there was a span of 13 bases. The germline gives CDR1 GTSNPN, CDR2 SVGIG (reference sequence). The length of the CDR3 is 12 residues.

The chain combines TRBV5-6 with TRBJ1-3; 7 nucleotides align to TRBD1. V lost 2 bases to trimming and J lost 2 bases; unmatched junction nucleotides: 4. The CDR3 loop spans 15 amino acids. Per germline, CDR1 SGHDT and CDR2 YYEEEE. CDR3 coding DNA: TGTGCCAGCAGCTTAAGGGGGCAGGCTGGAAACACCATATATTTT. The encoded protein is CASSLRGQAGNTIYF. Looking up the rest from reference TRBV5-6 and TRBJ1-3 gives the full variable domain: DAGVTQSPTHLIKTRGQQVTLRCSPKSGHDTVSWYQQALGQGPQFIFQYYEEEERQRGNFPDRFSGHQFPNYSSELNVNALLLGDSALYLCASSLRGQAGNTIYFGEGSWLTVV.

V gene TRBV11-2 combines with J gene TRBJ2-5, with TRBD1 identical over 8 bases. The trim removed 7 bases at V and 4 bases at J, leaving 14 bases unmatched. The CDR3 runs to 16 residues. The germline gives CDR1 SGHAT, CDR2 FQNNGV. The DNA for the CDR3 is TGTGCCAGCACCGATCCCCGCAGGGGGCGCACAGAGACCCAGTACTTC. It codes for CASTDPRRGRTETQYF.

The chain combines TRBV2 with TRBJ2-4; 7 bases align to TRBD1. The CDR3 sequence is 15 residues long. The germline CDR1 and CDR2 sequences are SNHLY and FYNNEI. Trimming cost V 7 bases and J 5 bases; bases outside gene matches: 11. In nucleotides, the CDR3 is TGTGCCAGCACCGAACAGGGGAACCAGCAAAACATTCAGTACTTC. Translated, it gives CASTEQGNQQNIQYF.

This sequence joins TRBV21-1 and TRBJ1-1. TRBV21-1 is marked as a pseudogene. CDR3 size: 14 residues. The CDR3 sequence is CASSKDNGNTEAFF. The CDR3, as DNA: TGTGCCAGCAGCAAAGATAACGGGAACACTGAAGCTTTCTTT.

The gene calls are TRBV2 and TRBJ1-1; no clear D. This CDR3 contains 12 residues. V was trimmed by 8 bases and J by 2 bases, leaving 9 bases between them. CDR1 is SNHLY and CDR2 is FYNNEI in the germline V gene. In DNA form, the CDR3 reads TGTGCCAGCGAGGAGATTAACACTGAAGCTTTCTTT. It specifies CASEEINTEAFF.

This sequence joins TRBV5-1 and TRBJ2-3; D is uncertain. V lost 0 bases and J 0 bases, leaving 11 bases between the germline ends. The CDR3 is made up of 16 amino acids. Germline-derived CDR1 and CDR2 are SGHRS and YFSETQ. CDR3: CASSLVSRGSTDTQYF. CDR3 sequence (DNA): TGCGCCAGCAGCTTGGTGTCCCGAGGCAGCACAGATACGCAGTATTTT.

The V call is TRBV6-6, the J call TRBJ2-7, with a possible D match to TRBD2 (5 bases). V lost 5 bases and J lost 3, with 11 bases in between. The germline V gene encodes CDR1 MNHNY and CDR2 SVGAGI (reference sequence). The CDR3 is 13 residues long. CDR3 region: CASSQFGLYEQYF. CDR3 coding DNA: TGTGCCAGCAGTCAATTCGGACTCTACGAGCAGTACTTC.

This chain joins TRBV5-6 and TRBJ2-4, with a possible D match to TRBD2 (6 bases). The CDR3 extends over 14 amino acids. Looked up from germline, CDR1 is SGHDT and CDR2 is YYEEEE. V was pared by 1 base and J by 5 bases, with 10 bases between. In DNA, the CDR3 is TGTGCCAGCAGCTTGCCCGGGGGAGAAAACATTCAGTACTTC. This translates into CASSLPGGENIQYF. The entire variable domain, with the rest obtained from reference TRBV5-6 and TRBJ2-4, is as follows: DAGVTQSPTHLIKTRGQQVTLRCSPKSGHDTVSWYQQALGQGPQFIFQYYEEEERQRGNFPDRFSGHQFPNYSSELNVNALLLGDSALYLCASSLPGGENIQYFGAGTRLSVL.

The chain links TRBV7-6 to TRBJ2-2, with D perhaps TRBD2 (5 bases). The CDR3 has 13 amino acids. From germline, CDR1 is SGHVS and CDR2 FNYEAQ. V was clipped by 1 base and J by 7 bases, with 7 bases between them. CDR3 DNA: TGTGCCAGCAGCTTAGACGGGGTCGGGGAGCTGTTTTTT. Protein product: CASSLDGVGELFF. Together with reference TRBV7-6 and TRBJ2-2, the CDR3 gives the full variable domain: GAGVSQSPRYKVTKRGQDVALRCDPISGHVSLYWYRQALGQGPEFLTYFNYEAQQDKSGLPNDRFSAERPEGSISTLTIQRTEQRDSAMYRCASSLDGVGELFFGEGSRLTVL.

The genes are TRBV10-2 and TRBJ2-6; D gene unclear. The V gene lost 5 bases and the J gene lost 0 bases, with 2 bases spanning the gap. Germline values: CDR1 WSHSY, CDR2 SAAADI. This CDR3 region has 13 residues. The CDR3 DNA follows: TGCGCCAGCAGTCCCTCTGGGGCCAACGTCCTGACTTTC. The encoded protein is CASSPSGANVLTF.

The V call is TRBV7-2, the J call TRBJ2-1; D is perhaps TRBD1 (7 bases). V was shortened by 1 base and J by 3 bases, with 22 bases between the two germline ends. CDR3 size: 19 residues. Germline CDR1 reads SGHTA; CDR2 reads FQGNSA. CDR3 protein: CASSLGGTASSAHYNEQFF. CDR3 nucleotide sequence: TGTGCCAGCAGCTTAGGCGGGACAGCCTCTTCCGCCCACTACAATGAGCAGTTCTTC.

This rearrangement joins TRBV7-9 to TRBJ1-2; D is perhaps TRBD1 (6 bases). The CDR3 sequence is 16 residues long. V dropped 4 bases and J dropped 1 base, with 16 bases sitting between them. Germline CDR1 and CDR2: SEHNR and FQNEAQ (reference sequence). The CDR3 loop is CASSSPLTGFNYGYTF. Written as DNA, the CDR3 is TGTGCCAGCAGCTCCCCGTTAACAGGGTTTAACTATGGCTACACCTTC.

The chain couples TRBV6-1 to TRBJ1-2, with D possibly matching TRBD1 (6 bases). This CDR3 contains 14 residues. The germline CDR1 and CDR2 sequences are MNHNS and SASEGT. The V gene lost 10 bases and the J gene lost 1 base, with 16 bases spanning the gap. In nucleotides, the CDR3 is TGTGCCACCACTAGGACAGCAAGTAACTATGGCTACACCTTC. Its translation: CATTRTASNYGYTF.

The chain links TRBV2 to TRBJ2-7; tentatively, D is TRBD1 (6 bases). Trimming cost V 6 bases and J 0 bases, with 12 bases left between them. The germline V gene encodes CDR1 SNHLY and CDR2 FYNNEI. This CDR3 contains 14 residues. The CDR3 sequence is CASRGTPPSYEQYF. CDR3 in DNA: TGTGCCAGCAGGGGGACACCTCCCTCCTACGAGCAGTACTTC.

A single count supports this clone. The rearrangement links TRBV19 to TRBJ1-1; D gene unclear. The ends were cut back, 4 bases at V and 1 base at J, with 1 base in the middle. This CDR3 contains 11 residues. CDR1 is LNHDA and CDR2 is SQIVND in the germline V gene (reference sequence). CDR3 region: CASSRNTEAFF. DNA for the CDR3: TGTGCCAGTAGTAGGAACACTGAAGCTTTCTTT.

The V and J genes are TRBV19 and TRBJ2-2; maybe TRBD2 (6 bases). V was clipped by 8 bases and J by 0 bases, with 16 bases between them. This CDR3 has 16 amino acids. Germline CDR1 and CDR2: LNHDA and SQIVND (reference sequence). In DNA form, the CDR3 reads TGTGCCAGTCAAGTGCCGGGCGGGGCGAACACCGGGGAGCTGTTTTTT. This translates into CASQVPGGANTGELFF.

The chain couples TRBV30 to TRBJ1-3; D remains ambiguous. This CDR3 region has 14 residues. Trimming took 1 base from V and 0 from J, leaving 7 bases between them. Per germline, CDR1 GTSNPN and CDR2 SVGIG (reference sequence). The CDR3 loop reads CAWSASGSGNTIYF. CDR3 coding DNA: TGTGCCTGGAGTGCCAGTGGCTCTGGAAACACCATATATTTT.

The gene calls are TRBV29-1 and TRBJ2-5, with D uncertain. The CDR3 length is 13 residues. From germline, CDR1 is SQVTM and CDR2 ANQGSEA. With 7 bases removed from V and 4 bases from J, the gap between germline ends came to 16 bases. The chain's CDR3 is CSGADGLGETQYF. DNA of the CDR3: TGCAGCGGCGCGGACGGTCTCGGAGAGACCCAGTACTTC.

The count of this clone is one. The chain recombines TRBV6-5 with TRBJ1-2; perhaps TRBD1 as D (5 bases). CDR3 size: 14 residues. The V end lost 0 bases, the J end lost 2 bases, and 7 bases lay between the germline ends. Germline V CDR1 and CDR2: MNHEY, SVGAGI. The CDR3 nucleotides are TGTGCCAGCAGTTACTCGGGGGGAAACTATGGCTACACCTTC. Translation: CASSYSGGNYGYTF.

The chain has TRBV7-6 and TRBJ2-2; no definite D call. In germline, CDR1 is SGHVS, CDR2 FNYEAQ. Deletions cut 5 bases from V and 1 base from J, with 8 bases between. The CDR3 consists of 14 residues. CDR3 residues: CASSPTGNTGELFF. The CDR3 DNA follows: TGTGCCAGCAGCCCGACCGGGAACACCGGGGAGCTGTTTTTT.

Of note for this clone: The junction and the germline gene differ at one end; a read error may be behind it. The V call is TRBV19, the J call TRBJ2-3, with 7 bases lining up with TRBD1. This CDR3 has 15 amino acids. Germline CDR1 reads LNHDA; CDR2 reads SQIVND (reference sequence). The CDR3 sequence: CASSIGDRYPDTQYF. In DNA form, the CDR3 reads TGTGCCAGTAGCATAGGGGACAGATACCCAGATACGCAGTATTTT.

V usage is TRBV27 and J usage is TRBJ1-6; D is possibly TRBD1 (5 bases). V was clipped by 3 bases and J by 0 bases, with 21 bases between them. CDR1 and CDR2 (germline): MNHEY, SMNVEV (reference sequence). The CDR3 runs to 20 residues. CDR3 in DNA: TGTGCCAGCAGTTTTATCCGTAGGGTTACAGGCCTCTCCTATAATTCACCCCTCCACTTT. This codes for CASSFIRRVTGLSYNSPLHF.

This sequence joins TRBV14 and TRBJ2-7, with TRBD1 identical over 10 bases. From germline, CDR1 is SGHDN and CDR2 FVKESK. V lost 3 bases, J lost 1 base, and 6 bases stayed unmatched. The CDR3 has 16 residues. For the CDR3, the DNA is TGTGCCAGCAGCCACCTTAGGGACAGGGGATCCTACGAGCAGTACTTC. It encodes CASSHLRDRGSYEQYF.

The chain has TRBV2 and TRBJ1-4; D possibly corresponds to TRBD1 (6 bases). This CDR3 is 14 amino acids long. Trimming took off 8 bases at V and 5 bases at J, with 15 bases between the two ends. Germline V gene lookup returns CDR1 SNHLY and CDR2 FYNNEI. The CDR3 coding sequence is TGTGCCAGCCGGCTGCGGGGGCTAAATGAAAAACTGTTTTTT. It specifies CASRLRGLNEKLFF.

The chain links TRBV7-2 to TRBJ2-7, with D hard to call. Trimming left V 1 base short and J 3 bases short, with 13 bases between. The CDR3 loop spans 15 amino acids. Looked up from germline, CDR1 is SGHTA and CDR2 is FQGNSA. CDR3 in DNA: TGTGCCAGCAGCTTAGTGGGCGGAGTAAACTACGAGCAGTACTTC. Translation: CASSLVGGVNYEQYF.